The 8 T cell receptor beta chains below were found in one sample sequenced in a study of T cells in Graves' hyperthyroidism and ophthalmopathy. Amplification of TCR beta CDR3 regions was performed using RNA transcripts as template. In the first-round RT-PCR of the TCR CDR3, the HTBI primer set was used. TCRdb processed the multiplex PCR reads anew with MiXCR; each CDR3 protein has one entry. The sample holds a few hundred thousand distinct CDR3 sequences, 15% seen once. Sequenced sample: blood. Source of these receptors: a woman aged 50 to 60 with Graves' hyperthyroidism that later progressed to Graves' ophthalmopathy.

This clonotype has just a few counts. The V gene is TRBV6-1, the J gene TRBJ1-1; the D gene is possibly TRBD1 (5 bases). Looked up from germline, CDR1 is MNHNS and CDR2 is SASEGT. Trimming took off 7 bases at V and 4 bases at J, with 19 bases between the two ends. The CDR3 runs to 15 residues. The CDR3 DNA sequence: TGTGCCAGCACTACCCGGGACTACCTCGGCACTGAAGCTTTCTTT. Translation: CASTTRDYLGTEAFF.

The sample holds a few counts of this clonotype. The V call is TRBV29-1, the J call TRBJ1-4; tentatively, D is TRBD1 (6 bases). Trimming left V 7 bases short and J 8 bases short, with 17 bases between. CDR1 and CDR2 from the germline V gene are SQVTM and ANQGSEA. There are 13 residues in the CDR3. This chain's CDR3 is CSADRGPGEKLFF. DNA for the CDR3: TGCAGCGCTGATCGGGGGCCAGGGGAAAAACTGTTTTTT.

This clonotype came up a few times. CDR3: CSANWRGRYLYNEQFF. Written as DNA, the CDR3 is TGCAGTGCTAATTGGCGGGGACGCTACCTTTACAATGAGCAGTTCTTC. This chain joins TRBV20-1 and TRBJ2-1, with D maybe TRBD2 (6 bases). CDR3 size: 16 residues. Germline values: CDR1 DFQATT, CDR2 SNEGSKA (reference sequence). V was pared by 4 bases and J by 4 bases, with 20 bases between.

This clonotype was picked up many times. In DNA form, the CDR3 reads TGTGCCAGCCAACGCAGGACAGACGCCAATGAGCAGTTCTTC. It specifies CASQRRTDANEQFF. The rearrangement joins TRBV2 to TRBJ2-1; a possible D gene is TRBD1 (6 bases). The CDR3 consists of 14 residues. CDR1 SNHLY and CDR2 FYNNEI come from the germline V gene. V gave up 8 bases and J gave up 6 bases, with 17 bases separating them.

On this clonotype itself: Possible read error: a much larger clone is one base away. The V and J genes are TRBV27 and TRBJ2-6; D perhaps matches TRBD1 (6 bases). The V and J ends lost 6 bases and 0 bases respectively, with 21 bases between them. The CDR3 runs to 19 residues. CDR1 MNHEY and CDR2 SMNVEV come from the germline V gene (reference sequence). The CDR3 region is CASRPSDRSDTSGANVLTF. The CDR3 DNA reads TGTGCCAGCAGGCCCTCGGACAGAAGCGATACCTCTGGGGCCAACGTCCTGACTTTC.

This clonotype has a count of ten or more. This chain connects TRBV2 to TRBJ1-6, with 9 bases lining up with TRBD1. The CDR3 contains 15 residues. After removal of 5 bases from V and 7 bases from J, the junction contained 6 bases not matched to a gene. The V gene's germline CDR1 is SNHLY and CDR2 FYNNEI. The DNA for the CDR3 is TGTGCCAGCAGTACATACAGGGGGCTGAATTCACCCCTCCACTTT. Its translation: CASSTYRGLNSPLHF.

The sample holds many counts of this clonotype. The V gene is TRBV18, the J gene TRBJ1-6; 7 bases fit TRBD1. The V segment lost 5 bases and the J segment 7 bases; nucleotides outside the gene matches: 8. The germline V gene encodes CDR1 KGHSH and CDR2 LQKENI. The CDR3 has 15 amino acids. The CDR3 loop reads CASSSAGGGNSPLHF. CDR3 nucleotides: TGTGCCAGCTCATCCGCAGGGGGAGGAAATTCACCCCTCCACTTT.

This rearrangement joins TRBV28 to TRBJ2-3; TRBD2 matches at 14 bases. Trimming took 5 bases from V and 4 from J; bases not matched to a gene: 8. This CDR3 contains 17 residues. Germline V gene data show CDR1 as MDHEN and CDR2 as SYDVKM. The CDR3 sequence: CASSPPGTSGSSDTQYF. DNA for the CDR3: TGTGCCAGCAGTCCACCCGGGACTAGCGGGAGCTCAGATACGCAGTATTTT.